This passage covers 9 T cell receptor beta chains from one sample sequenced in a study of blood T cell repertoires in COVID-19. TCRdb keeps only in-frame clones here, not all; method: immunoSEQ multiplex PCR. Among about 400,000 clones listed, more than 85% were seen once. Sequencing input: peripheral blood. All receptors derive from a woman under 40 with acute or convalescent COVID-19.

V and J are TRBV27 and TRBJ2-7, with 7 nucleotides matching TRBD1. The CDR3 covers 16 residues. The germline CDR1 and CDR2 sequences are MNHEY and SMNVEV (reference sequence). The trim removed 7 bases at V and 2 bases at J, leaving 14 bases unmatched. The CDR3 sequence: CASTSLGPTGTYEQYF. The CDR3 DNA reads TGTGCCAGCACCTCTCTTGGACCGACAGGGACCTACGAGCAGTACTTC.

This clone was seen a single time. The chain couples TRBV5-6 to TRBJ2-7, with TRBD1 identical over 8 bases. CDR3 length equals 14 residues. Germline CDR1 is SGHDT and CDR2 is YYEEEE. The ends lost 4 bases at V and 6 bases at J; junction bases unmatched: 9. CDR3 bases: TGTGCCAGCAGCCGTCTGGGACAGGCCTCCGAGCAGTACTTC. It specifies CASSRLGQASEQYF.

This chain uses TRBV28 with TRBJ1-6; D might be TRBD1 (6 bases). The V gene lost 5 bases and the J gene lost 6 bases, with 8 bases spanning the gap. This CDR3 has 13 residues. Germline CDR1 is MDHEN and CDR2 is SYDVKM. The CDR3, as DNA: TGTGCCAGCAGTGTACAGGGTAATTCACCCCTCCACTTT. Protein sequence: CASSVQGNSPLHF.

This sequence joins TRBV2 and TRBJ2-3; a weak D match, TRBD2 (5 bases). V was pared by 2 bases and J by 2 bases, with 8 bases between. This CDR3 spans 14 amino acids. The V gene's germline CDR1 is SNHLY and CDR2 FYNNEI. DNA of the CDR3: TGTGCCAGCAGTGAACGGGATTTCACAGATACGCAGTATTTT. This encodes CASSERDFTDTQYF.

As to this clone: The junction and the germline gene differ at one end; a read error may be behind it. The rearrangement links TRBV9 to TRBJ2-2; TRBD1 is a possible D gene (5 bases). The CDR3 runs to 14 residues. Germline V gene lookup returns CDR1 SGDLS and CDR2 YYNGEE. This CDR3 reads CASTVGAGPGELFF. DNA for the CDR3: TGTGCCAGCACCGTAGGGGCAGGCCCCGGGGAGCTGTTTTTT.

This chain links TRBV10-3 with TRBJ2-5, with TRBD2 as a possible D gene (6 bases). V lost 10 bases and J lost 5, with 23 bases in between. CDR1 and CDR2 (germline): ENHRY, SYGVKD. The CDR3 contains 15 residues. CDR3 sequence (DNA): TGTGCCACGCAGACGGGGACTCCACCCGCGGAGACCCAGTACTTC. As protein: CATQTGTPPAETQYF.

The rearrangement uses TRBV7-9 and TRBJ2-7; 11 bases line up with TRBD1. The CDR3 length is 15 residues. Germline V gene lookup returns CDR1 SEHNR and CDR2 FQNEAQ (reference sequence). With 5 bases clipped from V and 6 bases from J, the junction kept 9 bases outside the gene matches. DNA for the CDR3: TGTGCCAGCAGCGCCCCGGGACAGGGGGTCGGCGAGCAGTACTTC. Its protein product is CASSAPGQGVGEQYF.

The chain has TRBV7-2 and TRBJ1-1; maybe TRBD1 (6 bases). Trimming took off 1 base at V and 11 bases at J, with 8 bases between the two ends. In germline, CDR1 is SGHTA, CDR2 FQGNSA. This CDR3 has 11 residues. The DNA for the CDR3 is TGTGCCAGCAGCTTAGACAGGGCGGCTTTCTTT. Protein: CASSLDRAAFF.

The V and J genes are TRBV10-3 and TRBJ1-2; a weak D match, TRBD1 (5 bases). CDR1 and CDR2 from the germline V gene are ENHRY and SYGVKD. Trimming pared 7 bases from V and 7 bases from J, leaving 10 bases between. The CDR3 has 11 amino acids. The CDR3 DNA is TGTGCCATCATGGGGGGAGGTGGCTACACCTTC. Translating it yields CAIMGGGGYTF.